The clone carrying this TCR beta chain has a single count. This sample includes further DNA sequences coding for the same CDR3. The assay was immunoSEQ multiplex PCR, and TCRdb's table has in-frame clones only and misses some. The sample has under 50,000 clones; approximately 95% are singletons. The CDR3 runs to 15 residues. CDR1 and CDR2 from the germline V gene are MNHEY and SMNVEV (reference sequence). J was trimmed by 0 bases and V by 4 bases; bases with no gene match: 5. The sample comes from a study of T cell changes during pregnancy in multiple sclerosis. The chain is built from TRBV27 and TRBJ1-1, with 7 nucleotides matching TRBD1. Sample: CD8+ T cells from peripheral blood mononuclear cells, taken in the first trimester of pregnancy. This TCR was recovered from a female donor with multiple sclerosis, enrolled in a pregnancy study. In DNA form, the CDR3 reads TGTGCCAGCAGTTCCCGACAGGGATTGAACACTGAAGCTTTCTTT. The encoded protein is CASSSRQGLNTEAFF.